This T cell receptor beta chain was captured in a study of shared clonotypes between healthy human individuals. Study-wide points: Roughly 5% of naive CD4 clonotypes were shared across four donors. Large sequencing depth failed to make sorted-subset sequencing complete, rarefaction showed.

Naive CD45RA+ and memory CD45RA-negative subsets were split from CD4+ cells. Several immunoSEQ 96-well plates shared each subset's DNA, each plate a replicate. The protocol was immunoSEQ multiplex PCR, while the TCRdb copy is restricted to in-frame clones and leaves out a portion. The data hold about 2.4 million clones, with more than 85% observed a single time. A word on this clone: What it binds is not known. At the DNA level, this CDR3 is encoded by other sequences in the same sample as well.

The CDR3 length is 12 residues. Germline loops: CDR1 SQVTM, CDR2 ANQGSEA. V was clipped by 7 bases and J by 2 bases, with 11 bases between them. Sequenced sample: naive CD4+ T cells from PBMCs. The subset was: CD45RA+ positively selected. The V gene is TRBV29-1, the J gene TRBJ2-5; D not certain. This clonotype was obtained from a young man in good health. Some clones in this sample may be carry-over from other donors' samples. CDR3 DNA sequence: TGCAGCGGAGGACGGGCTCAAGAGACCCAGTACTTC. Translated: CSGGRAQETQYF.